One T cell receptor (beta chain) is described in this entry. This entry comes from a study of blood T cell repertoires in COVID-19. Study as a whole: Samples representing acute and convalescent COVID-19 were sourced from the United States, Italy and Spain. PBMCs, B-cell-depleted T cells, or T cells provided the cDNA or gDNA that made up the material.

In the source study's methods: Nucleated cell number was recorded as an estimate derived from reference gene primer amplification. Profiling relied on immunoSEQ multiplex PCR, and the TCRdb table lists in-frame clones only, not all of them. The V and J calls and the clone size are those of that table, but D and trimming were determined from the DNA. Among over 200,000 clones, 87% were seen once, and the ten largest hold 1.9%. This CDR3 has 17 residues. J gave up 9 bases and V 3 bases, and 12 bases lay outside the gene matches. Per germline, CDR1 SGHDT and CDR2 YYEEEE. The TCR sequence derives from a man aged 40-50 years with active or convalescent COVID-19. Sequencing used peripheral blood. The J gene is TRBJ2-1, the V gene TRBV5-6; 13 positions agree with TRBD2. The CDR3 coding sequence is TGTGCCAGCAGCTCTGCCCGACTAGCGGGAGGAGTCGGTGAGCAGTTCTTC. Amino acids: CASSSARLAGGVGEQFF.